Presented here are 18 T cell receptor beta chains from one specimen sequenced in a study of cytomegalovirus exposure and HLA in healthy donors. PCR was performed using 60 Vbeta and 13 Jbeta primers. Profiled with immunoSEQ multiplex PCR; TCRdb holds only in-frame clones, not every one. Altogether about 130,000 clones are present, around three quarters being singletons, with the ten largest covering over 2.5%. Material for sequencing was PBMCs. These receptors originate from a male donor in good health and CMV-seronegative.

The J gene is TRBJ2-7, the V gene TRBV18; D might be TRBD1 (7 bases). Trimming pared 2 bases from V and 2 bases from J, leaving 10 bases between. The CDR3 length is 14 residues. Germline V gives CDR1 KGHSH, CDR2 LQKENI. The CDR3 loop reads CASSPGGTAYEQYF. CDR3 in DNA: TGTGCCAGCTCACCAGGGGGGACAGCCTACGAGCAGTACTTC.

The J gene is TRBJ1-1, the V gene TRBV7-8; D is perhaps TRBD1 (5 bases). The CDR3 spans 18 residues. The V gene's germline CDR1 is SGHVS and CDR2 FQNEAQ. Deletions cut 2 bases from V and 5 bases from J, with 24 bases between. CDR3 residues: CASSLPVGREAVRTEAFF. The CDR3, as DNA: TGTGCCAGCAGCTTACCCGTGGGCAGGGAGGCGGTGCGGACTGAAGCTTTCTTT. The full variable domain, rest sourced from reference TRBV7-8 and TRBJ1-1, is GAGVSQSPRYKVAKRGQDVALRCDPISGHVSLFWYQQALGQGPEFLTYFQNEAQLDKSGLPSDRFFAERPEGSVSTLKIQRTQQEDSAVYLCASSLPVGREAVRTEAFFGQGTRLTVV.

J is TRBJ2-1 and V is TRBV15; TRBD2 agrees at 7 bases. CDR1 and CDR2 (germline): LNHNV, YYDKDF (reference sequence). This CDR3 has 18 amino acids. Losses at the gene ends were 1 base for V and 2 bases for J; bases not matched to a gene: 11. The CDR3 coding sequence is TGTGCCACCAGCAGAGTGGGAGGGGTCCGCATAACCTACAATGAGCAGTTCTTC. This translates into CATSRVGGVRITYNEQFF.

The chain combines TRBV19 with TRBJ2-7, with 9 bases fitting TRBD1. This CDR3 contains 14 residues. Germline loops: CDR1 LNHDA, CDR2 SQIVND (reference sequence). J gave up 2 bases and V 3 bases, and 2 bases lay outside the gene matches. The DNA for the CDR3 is TGTGCCAGTAGTATGGGGACAGGGACCTACGAGCAGTACTTC. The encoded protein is CASSMGTGTYEQYF.

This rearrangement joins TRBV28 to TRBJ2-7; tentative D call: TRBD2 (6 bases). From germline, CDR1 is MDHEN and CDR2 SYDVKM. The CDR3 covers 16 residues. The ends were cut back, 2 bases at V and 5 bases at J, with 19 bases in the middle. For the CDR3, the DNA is TGTGCCAGCAGTTTACATCGATTCGGGGGTCGCGACGAGCAGTACTTC. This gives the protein CASSLHRFGGRDEQYF.

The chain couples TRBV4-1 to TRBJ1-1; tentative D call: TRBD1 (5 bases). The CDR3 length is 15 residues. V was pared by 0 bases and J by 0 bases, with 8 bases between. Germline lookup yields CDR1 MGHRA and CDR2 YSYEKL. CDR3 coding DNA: TGCGCCAGCAGCCAAGACGACAGTATGAACACTGAAGCTTTCTTT. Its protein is CASSQDDSMNTEAFF.

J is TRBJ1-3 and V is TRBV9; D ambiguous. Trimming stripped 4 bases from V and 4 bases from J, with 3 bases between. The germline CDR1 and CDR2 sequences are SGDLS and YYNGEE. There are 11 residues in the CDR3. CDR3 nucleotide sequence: TGTGCCAGCAGCCCAGGAAACACCATATATTTT. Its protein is CASSPGNTIYF.

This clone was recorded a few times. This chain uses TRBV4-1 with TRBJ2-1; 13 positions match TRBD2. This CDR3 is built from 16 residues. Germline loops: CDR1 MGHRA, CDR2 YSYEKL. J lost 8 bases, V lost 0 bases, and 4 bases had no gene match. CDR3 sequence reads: CASSQDGTSGIYEQFF. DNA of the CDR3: TGCGCCAGCAGCCAAGATGGGACTAGCGGGATCTATGAGCAGTTCTTC.

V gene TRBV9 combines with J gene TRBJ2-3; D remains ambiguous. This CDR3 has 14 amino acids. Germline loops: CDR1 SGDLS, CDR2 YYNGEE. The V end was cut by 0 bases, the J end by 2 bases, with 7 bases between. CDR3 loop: CASSVERATDTQYF. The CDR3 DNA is TGTGCCAGCAGCGTAGAGCGCGCCACAGATACGCAGTATTTT.

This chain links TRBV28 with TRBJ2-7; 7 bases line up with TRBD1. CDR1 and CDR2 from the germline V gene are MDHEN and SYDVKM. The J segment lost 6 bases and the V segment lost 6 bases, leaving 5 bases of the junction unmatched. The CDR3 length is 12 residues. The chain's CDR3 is CASRTGSGEQYF. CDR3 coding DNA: TGTGCCAGCAGGACAGGGTCGGGCGAGCAGTACTTC.

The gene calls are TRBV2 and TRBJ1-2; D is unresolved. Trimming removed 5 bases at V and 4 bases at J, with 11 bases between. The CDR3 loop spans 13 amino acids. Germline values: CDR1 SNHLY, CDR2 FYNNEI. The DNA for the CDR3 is TGTGCCAGCAGTCCCGGGAGACCCTATGGCTACACCTTC. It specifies CASSPGRPYGYTF.

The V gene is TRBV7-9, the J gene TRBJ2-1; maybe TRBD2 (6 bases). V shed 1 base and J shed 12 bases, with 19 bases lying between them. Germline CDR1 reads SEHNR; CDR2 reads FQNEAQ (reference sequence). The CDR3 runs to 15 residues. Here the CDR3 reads CASSLEALAVRMQFF. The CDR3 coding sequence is TGTGCCAGCAGCTTAGAGGCACTAGCTGTCAGGATGCAGTTCTTC.

CDR3 protein: CASSLGGLNYGYTF. For the CDR3, the DNA is TGTGCCAGCAGCCTGGGAGGCCTTAACTATGGCTACACCTTC. V and J are TRBV6-5 and TRBJ1-2, with D uncertain. Germline V gives CDR1 MNHEY, CDR2 SVGAGI. V was cut by 6 bases and J by 1 base, with 12 bases left in between. CDR3 size: 14 residues.

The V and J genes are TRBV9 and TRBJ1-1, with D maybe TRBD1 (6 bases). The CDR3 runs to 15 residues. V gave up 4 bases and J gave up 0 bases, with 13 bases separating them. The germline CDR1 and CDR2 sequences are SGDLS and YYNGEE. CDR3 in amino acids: CASSPRQVLNTEAFF. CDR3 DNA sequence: TGTGCCAGCAGCCCCCGACAGGTCCTGAACACTGAAGCTTTCTTT.

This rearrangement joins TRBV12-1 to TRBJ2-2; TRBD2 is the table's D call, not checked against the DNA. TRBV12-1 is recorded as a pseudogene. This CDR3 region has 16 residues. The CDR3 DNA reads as TGTGCCAGCAGCGCGGGACTAGCGGGAAACACCGGGGAGCTGTTTTTT. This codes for CASSAGLAGNTGELFF.

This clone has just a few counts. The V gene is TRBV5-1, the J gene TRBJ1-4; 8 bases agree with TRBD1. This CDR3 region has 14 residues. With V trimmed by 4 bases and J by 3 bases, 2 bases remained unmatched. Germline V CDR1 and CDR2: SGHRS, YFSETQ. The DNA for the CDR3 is TGCGCCAGCAGCGACAGGGGCCCTAATGAAAAACTGTTTTTT. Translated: CASSDRGPNEKLFF. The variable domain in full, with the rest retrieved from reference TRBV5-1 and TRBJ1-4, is KAGVTQTPRYLIKTRGQQVTLSCSPISGHRSVSWYQQTPGQGLQFLFEYFSETQRNKGNFPGRFSGRQFSNSRSEMNVSTLELGDSALYLCASSDRGPNEKLFFGSGTQLSVL.

CDR3 loop: CASAGGAKNEKLFF. The CDR3 bases are TGTGCCAGCGCTGGGGGGGCGAAGAATGAAAAACTGTTTTTT. This chain joins TRBV7-3 and TRBJ1-4, with a tentative D call TRBD1 (6 bases). Per the germline V gene, CDR1 is SGHTA and CDR2 is FQGTGA. Trimming left V 8 bases short and J 5 bases short, with 15 bases between. The CDR3 consists of 14 residues.

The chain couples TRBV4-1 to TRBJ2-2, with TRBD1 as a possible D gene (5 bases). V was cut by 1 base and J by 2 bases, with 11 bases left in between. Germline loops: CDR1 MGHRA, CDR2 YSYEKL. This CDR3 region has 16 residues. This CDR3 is CASSQGTTLNTGELFF. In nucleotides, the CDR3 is TGCGCCAGCAGCCAAGGGACAACTCTAAACACCGGGGAGCTGTTTTTT.